This passage covers 14 T cell receptor beta chains from one sample sequenced in a study of blood T cell repertoires in COVID-19. Sequencing used immunoSEQ multiplex PCR; TCRdb keeps in-frame clones, though not all of them. The sample carries roughly 250,000 clones, 90% recorded once. Sequencing was performed on peripheral blood. The source is a middle-aged woman with acute or convalescent COVID-19.

This clone occurred a few times. The chain employs TRBV7-4 and TRBJ1-6; a weak D match, TRBD1 (5 bases). This CDR3 contains 16 residues. Germline V CDR1 and CDR2: SGHVT, SQSDAQ. Deletions cut 2 bases from V and 7 bases from J, with 15 bases between. CDR3: CASSLSDDSPNSPLHF. For the CDR3, the DNA is TGTGCCAGCAGCTTAAGCGATGACAGCCCAAATTCACCCCTCCACTTT. The whole variable domain, remainder taken from reference TRBV7-4 and TRBJ1-6, is GAGVSQSPRYKVAKRGRDVALRCDSISGHVTLYWYRQTLGQGSEVLTYSQSDAQRDKSGRPSGRFSAERPERSVSTLKIQRTEQGDSAVYLCASSLSDDSPNSPLHFGNGTRLTVT.

The chain employs TRBV5-1 and TRBJ1-3, with D unresolved. Germline CDR1 is SGHRS and CDR2 is YFSETQ. V lost 1 base and J lost 0, with 11 bases in between. This CDR3 has 16 residues. This CDR3 reads CASSLSVTSSGNTIYF. As DNA, the CDR3 is TGCGCCAGCAGCTTGTCAGTAACAAGCTCTGGAAACACCATATATTTT.

This sequence joins TRBV12-5 and TRBJ1-5; 9 nucleotides agree with TRBD1. CDR3 length: 18 residues. Trimming took 4 bases from V and 3 from J; bases not matched to a gene: 13. The germline CDR1 and CDR2 sequences are LGHNT and FRNRAP. The CDR3: CASGSHYRGLSINQPQHF. The CDR3 region has the DNA TGTGCTAGTGGTTCACACTACAGGGGGCTCAGTATCAATCAGCCCCAGCATTTT.

The chain combines TRBV5-1 with TRBJ2-5, with TRBD2 matching over 13 bases. CDR3 length equals 16 residues. J gave up 2 bases and V 5 bases, and 6 bases lay outside the gene matches. The germline CDR1 and CDR2 sequences are SGHRS and YFSETQ. The CDR3 DNA is TGCGCCAGCAGGGGGGGACTAGCGGGGAATCAAGAGACCCAGTACTTC. Translating gives CASRGGLAGNQETQYF.

V usage is TRBV24-1 and J usage is TRBJ2-1; no clear D. CDR3 length equals 15 residues. V shed 5 bases and J shed 2 bases, with 12 bases lying between them. Germline values: CDR1 KGHDR, CDR2 SFDVKD. The chain's CDR3 is CATSAAVSAYNEQFF. CDR3 nucleotides: TGTGCCACCAGTGCCGCGGTTTCGGCCTACAATGAGCAGTTCTTC.

The V gene is TRBV13, the J gene TRBJ2-5, with 11 positions matching TRBD1. Germline V lookup: CDR1 PRHDT, CDR2 FYEKMQ (reference sequence). Trimming took 3 bases from V and 4 from J; bases not matched to a gene: 4. The CDR3 covers 15 residues. This CDR3 reads CASSFGQGALETQYF. As DNA, the CDR3 is TGTGCCAGCAGCTTCGGACAGGGGGCTTTAGAGACCCAGTACTTC. Supplemented by reference TRBV13 and TRBJ2-5, the full variable domain reads AAGVIQSPRHLIKEKRETATLKCYPIPRHDTVYWYQQGPGQDPQFLISFYEKMQSDKGSIPDRFSAQQFSDYHSELNMSSLELGDSALYFCASSFGQGALETQYFGPGTRLLVL.

The chain combines TRBV2 with TRBJ1-6; the D gene is possibly TRBD1 (6 bases). V gave up 7 bases and J gave up 9 bases, with 16 bases separating them. Germline assignment: CDR1 SNHLY and CDR2 FYNNEI. The length of the CDR3 is 14 residues. CDR3 sequence: CASTAGGPGSPLHF. CDR3 nucleotides: TGTGCCAGCACTGCTGGGGGCCCGGGTTCACCCCTCCACTTT.

The gene calls are TRBV3-1 (or the pseudogene TRBV3-2) and TRBJ1-1, with D possibly matching TRBD1 (5 bases). V dropped 1 base and J dropped 4 bases, with 10 bases sitting between them. The CDR3 runs 14 residues. Germline CDR1 reads LGHDT; CDR2 reads YNNKEL (reference sequence). CDR3 DNA sequence: TGTGCCAGCAGCCAAGCCGGGGGGGGCACTGAAGCTTTCTTT. Protein: CASSQAGGGTEAFF.

The chain employs TRBV7-2 and TRBJ2-4; the match to TRBD2 covers 8 bases. CDR1 and CDR2 (germline): SGHTA, FQGNSA. The CDR3 spans 17 residues. V trimming: 3 bases; J trimming: 0 bases; junction bases outside the gene matches: 7. For the CDR3, the DNA is TGTGCCAGCAGCTTGCGACGGGGGGGGCTAGCCAAAAACATTCAGTACTTC. Encoded protein: CASSLRRGGLAKNIQYF.

The chain employs TRBV5-1 and TRBJ2-2, with TRBD2 as a possible D gene (5 bases). Trimming removed 4 bases from V and 8 bases from J, with 18 bases in between. Per the germline V gene, CDR1 is SGHRS and CDR2 is YFSETQ. The CDR3 sequence is 15 residues long. DNA of the CDR3: TGCGCCAGCAGCGAAGGATCTACCCGGGGAGGGGAGCTGTTTTTT. Its protein is CASSEGSTRGGELFF.

This clone was detected once. Different DNA sequences within this sample yield the same CDR3. The V gene is TRBV11-2, the J gene TRBJ1-1, with D perhaps TRBD1 (5 bases). The V end was cut by 1 base, the J end by 1 base, with 7 bases between. The germline V gene has CDR1 SGHAT and CDR2 FQNNGV. The CDR3 consists of 14 residues. This chain's CDR3 is CASSLVGGNTEAFF. The CDR3 DNA follows: TGTGCCAGCAGCTTAGTGGGGGGGAACACTGAAGCTTTCTTT.

This clone was found once. This rearrangement joins TRBV6-1 to TRBJ2-3; 9 positions match TRBD2. This CDR3 spans 16 amino acids. Germline CDR1 MNHNS, CDR2 SASEGT. The V segment lost 4 bases and the J segment 2 bases; nucleotides outside the gene matches: 7. CDR3 region: CASSGILAGDTDTQYF. In DNA, the CDR3 is TGTGCCAGCAGTGGGATCTTAGCGGGGGACACAGATACGCAGTATTTT.

V gene TRBV7-6 combines with J gene TRBJ2-3, with no clear D. V lost 5 bases and J lost 2, with 14 bases in between. Germline V gene lookup returns CDR1 SGHVS and CDR2 FNYEAQ. The CDR3 is 15 amino acids. This CDR3 is CASSRRSGDTDTQYF. CDR3 sequence (DNA): TGTGCCAGCAGCCGACGGTCTGGAGACACAGATACGCAGTATTTT.

For the CDR3, the DNA is TGTGCCAGTAGTTTTCGGGCAGATACGCAGTATTTT. It yields the protein CASSFRADTQYF. The chain employs TRBV19 and TRBJ2-3, with unresolved D. The CDR3 loop spans 12 amino acids. The germline CDR1 and CDR2 sequences are LNHDA and SQIVND (reference sequence). V shed 5 bases and J shed 4 bases, with 7 bases lying between them.